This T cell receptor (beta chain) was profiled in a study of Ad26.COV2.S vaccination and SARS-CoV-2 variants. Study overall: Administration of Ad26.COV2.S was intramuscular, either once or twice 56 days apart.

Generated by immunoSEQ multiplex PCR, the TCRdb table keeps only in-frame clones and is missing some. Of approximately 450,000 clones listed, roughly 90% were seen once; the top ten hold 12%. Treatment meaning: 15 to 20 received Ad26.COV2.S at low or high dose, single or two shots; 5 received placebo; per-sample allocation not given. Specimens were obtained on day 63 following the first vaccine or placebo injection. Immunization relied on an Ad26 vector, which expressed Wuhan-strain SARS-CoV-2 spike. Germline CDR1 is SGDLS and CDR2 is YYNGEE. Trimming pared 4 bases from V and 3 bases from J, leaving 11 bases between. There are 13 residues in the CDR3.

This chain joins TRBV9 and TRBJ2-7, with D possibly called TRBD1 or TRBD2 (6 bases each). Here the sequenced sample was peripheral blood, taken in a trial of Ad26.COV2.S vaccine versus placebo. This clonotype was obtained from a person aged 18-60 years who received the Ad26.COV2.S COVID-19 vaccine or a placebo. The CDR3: CASSPGGLYEQYF. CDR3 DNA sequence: TGTGCCAGCAGCCCCGGGGGCCTCTACGAGCAGTACTTC. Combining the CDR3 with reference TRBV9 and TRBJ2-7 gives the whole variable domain DSGVTQTPKHLITATGQRVTLRCSPRSGDLSVYWYQQSLDQGLQFLIQYYNGEERAKGNILERFSAQQFPDLHSELNLSSLELGDSALYFCASSPGGLYEQYFGPGTRLTVT.